The 20 T cell receptor beta chains presented below share a single source sample, sequenced in a study of neurological immune-mediated disorders. TCRdb ran MiXCR on the 5' RACE reads and lists one entry per CDR3 protein. The sample has tens of thousands of distinct CDR3 sequences; about 13% are singletons. Time point specified: technical triplicate 1. Sequencing was done on a sample of CD4+ T cells from blood. The receptors originated from a female donor with HTLV-1-associated myelopathy (HAM/TSP).

Of note for this clonotype: This could be a read error, since a much larger clone is one nucleotide away. The rearrangement uses TRBV20-1 and TRBJ1-1, with D unresolved. Trimming pared 4 bases from V and 1 base from J, leaving 10 bases between. The CDR3 loop spans 13 amino acids. Per germline, CDR1 DFQATT and CDR2 SNEGSKA (reference sequence). CDR3 region: CSANGWQNTEAFF. Written as DNA, the CDR3 is TGCAGTGCTAACGGTTGGCAGAACACTGAAGCTTTCTTT.

The table lists this clonotype with many counts. V is TRBV5-1 and J is TRBJ2-1; 7 nucleotides agree with TRBD1. V lost 4 bases to trimming and J lost 3 bases; unmatched junction nucleotides: 13. The germline V gene has CDR1 SGHRS and CDR2 YFSETQ. This CDR3 contains 17 residues. The CDR3 is CASSTSFRQGGYNEQFF. CDR3 bases: TGCGCCAGCAGCACGTCGTTTCGACAGGGTGGCTACAATGAGCAGTTCTTC.

This clonotype was observed at least ten times. J is TRBJ2-3 and V is TRBV6-5; D remains ambiguous. This CDR3 has 15 amino acids. Per the germline V gene, CDR1 is MNHEY and CDR2 is SVGAGI. Between the trimmed V and J ends, which lost 4 bases and 2 bases, there was a span of 13 bases. Here the CDR3 reads CASSSTYRSTDTQYF. The CDR3 DNA reads as TGTGCCAGCAGTTCGACTTACCGATCCACAGATACGCAGTATTTT.

This chain joins TRBV27 and TRBJ2-3, with a possible D match to TRBD2 (7 bases). There are 14 residues in the CDR3. The germline V gene encodes CDR1 MNHEY and CDR2 SMNVEV (reference sequence). Trimming cost V 9 bases and J 1 base, with 14 bases left between them. The CDR3 loop reads CASKGGGGTDTQYF. CDR3 DNA sequence: TGTGCCAGTAAAGGGGGGGGGGGCACAGATACGCAGTATTTT.

This clonotype has a count of ten or more. This sequence joins TRBV6-1 and TRBJ2-7; TRBD1 matches at 10 bases. Germline V gene lookup returns CDR1 MNHNS and CDR2 SASEGT. The junction had 10 bases not matched to a gene; V was cut back by 6 bases and J by 5 bases. This CDR3 contains 15 residues. CDR3: CASSLTGTGVHEQYF. DNA of the CDR3: TGTGCCAGCAGCCTGACCGGGACAGGGGTCCACGAGCAGTACTTC.

The chain links TRBV19 to TRBJ2-7; unclear D gene. Germline values: CDR1 LNHDA, CDR2 SQIVND (reference sequence). Trimming pared 5 bases from V and 7 bases from J, leaving 12 bases between. There are 12 residues in the CDR3. CDR3 sequence (DNA): TGTGCCAGTAGTGCCCGGCTCGGGGAGCAGTACTTC. It encodes CASSARLGEQYF.

This clonotype was counted ten times or more. V usage is TRBV20-1 and J usage is TRBJ2-1; D unclear. The CDR3 extends over 12 amino acids. V was pared by 2 bases and J by 6 bases, with 8 bases between. The germline gives CDR1 DFQATT, CDR2 SNEGSKA (reference sequence). CDR3 amino acids: CSARPYTNEQFF. CDR3 in DNA: TGCAGTGCTAGACCCTATACCAATGAGCAGTTCTTC.

This chain uses TRBV29-1 with TRBJ2-1, with TRBD1 as a possible D gene (6 bases). Trimming stripped 3 bases from V and 7 bases from J, with 16 bases between. The germline CDR1 and CDR2 sequences are SQVTM and ANQGSEA. This CDR3 is built from 14 residues. The CDR3 nucleotides read TGCAGCGTTGATCACAGGGAATTGCTAAATGAGCAGTTCTTC. It codes for CSVDHRELLNEQFF.

This clonotype has ten or more counts. V usage is TRBV29-1 and J usage is TRBJ2-7; 10 positions match TRBD1. The CDR3 spans 12 residues. The V segment lost 7 bases and the J segment 4 bases; nucleotides outside the gene matches: 4. CDR1 is SQVTM and CDR2 is ANQGSEA in the germline V gene. CDR3 sequence (DNA): TGCAGCGCGACAGGGGGCGGGTACGAGCAGTACTTC. Amino acid sequence: CSATGGGYEQYF.

This clonotype came up many times. The CDR3 spells CASSPARGYF. DNA of the CDR3: TGTGCCAGCAGCCCCGCCCGGGGGTATTTT. The chain couples TRBV7-3 to TRBJ2-3, with a tentative D call TRBD2 (5 bases). The CDR3 contains 10 residues. Deletions cut 5 bases from V and 14 bases from J, with 11 bases between. Germline lookup yields CDR1 SGHTA and CDR2 FQGTGA. Variable domain in full (rest from reference TRBV7-3 and TRBJ2-3): GAGVSQTPSNKVTEKGKYVELRCDPISGHTALYWYRQSLGQGPEFLIYFQGTGAADDSGLPNDRFFAVRPEGSVSTLKIQRTERGDSAVYLCASSPARGYFGPGTRLTVL.

This clonotype has ten or more counts. The chain joins TRBV7-2 to TRBJ2-3; 7 positions agree with TRBD2. J lost 5 bases, V lost 4 bases, and 9 bases had no gene match. The CDR3 is 15 residues long. In germline, CDR1 is SGHTA, CDR2 FQGNSA. CDR3 coding DNA: TGTGCCAGCAGCTGGGAGGGCCAAGGGAGAGATACGCAGTATTTT. Its translation: CASSWEGQGRDTQYF. The whole variable domain, filled in from reference TRBV7-2 and TRBJ2-3, reads GAGVSQSPSNKVTEKGKDVELRCDPISGHTALYWYRQSLGQGLEFLIYFQGNSAPDKSGLPSDRFSAERTGGSVSTLTIQRTQQEDSAVYLCASSWEGQGRDTQYFGPGTRLTVL.

This clonotype was detected ten times or more. V usage is TRBV15 and J usage is TRBJ2-7, with D hard to call. V was trimmed by 0 bases and J by 0 bases, leaving 9 bases between them. The length of the CDR3 is 15 residues. Germline-derived CDR1 and CDR2 are LNHNV and YYDKDF (reference sequence). The CDR3 reads CATSRDVSSSYEQYF. The CDR3 nucleotides read TGTGCCACCAGCAGAGACGTCTCAAGCTCCTACGAGCAGTACTTC.

In its sample, this clonotype was seen many times. The chain has TRBV29-1 and TRBJ2-5; 8 bases are shared with TRBD2. CDR1 is SQVTM, CDR2 ANQGSEA, per germline. This CDR3 region has 13 residues. V lost 1 base, J lost 3 bases, and 1 base stayed unmatched. The CDR3 DNA is TGCAGCGTTGAAGGCGGGAGGAAAGAGACCCAGTACTTC. Protein: CSVEGGRKETQYF.

This clonotype has ten or more counts. The chain has TRBV7-9 and TRBJ2-3; 11 bases align to TRBD2. V was pared by 4 bases and J by 4 bases, with 4 bases of the junction left unmatched. Germline values: CDR1 SEHNR, CDR2 FQNEAQ (reference sequence). The CDR3 is 15 residues long. The CDR3 spells CASSSSGGFADTQYF. The CDR3 DNA reads as TGTGCCAGCAGCTCTAGCGGGGGGTTCGCAGATACGCAGTATTTT.

Ten or more counts support this clonotype. The CDR3 nucleotides read TGCAGTGCATTAGGGGGGACAGGGAGGGAAGCTTTCTTT. It yields the protein CSALGGTGREAFF. V gene TRBV20-1 combines with J gene TRBJ1-1; 9 bases are a match to TRBD1. The CDR3 contains 13 residues. V shed 6 bases, J shed 8 bases, and the junction held 10 bases outside the gene matches. CDR1 is DFQATT, CDR2 SNEGSKA, per germline (reference sequence).

The CDR3 nucleotides are TGCGCCAGCAGCCTCGGCCCGCGGGGGGATGGCTACACCTTC. It is translated as CASSLGPRGDGYTF. The chain uses TRBV5-1 and TRBJ1-2; maybe TRBD1 (5 bases). CDR1 is SGHRS, CDR2 YFSETQ, per germline. The germline V and J ends were trimmed by 4 bases and 6 bases, with 16 bases remaining between them. The CDR3 runs 14 residues.

This clonotype was counted many times. V gene TRBV3-1 combines with J gene TRBJ2-5; TRBD2 agrees at 7 bases. V shed 8 bases and J 8 bases; nucleotides not matched to a gene: 8. Germline assignment: CDR1 LGHDT and CDR2 YNNKEL (reference sequence). The CDR3 is 12 amino acids. This CDR3 is CASGTGAGTQYF. DNA for the CDR3: TGTGCCAGCGGGACGGGAGCGGGAACCCAGTACTTC.

This clonotype occurred many times. The CDR3 sequence is CSALVATNTDTQYF. In DNA form, the CDR3 reads TGCAGTGCCCTCGTCGCGACAAACACAGATACGCAGTATTTT. The V gene is TRBV20-1, the J gene TRBJ2-3; D unresolved. Trimming took 6 bases from V and 2 from J, leaving 15 bases between them. This CDR3 region has 14 residues. Germline assignment: CDR1 DFQATT and CDR2 SNEGSKA (reference sequence).

This clonotype was observed at least ten times. The CDR3, as DNA: TGCAGTGCTTTAAGGGGGCCATACTATGGCTACACCTTC. It translates to CSALRGPYYGYTF. The chain employs TRBV20-1 and TRBJ1-2, with 7 bases fitting TRBD1. The CDR3 is made up of 13 amino acids. CDR1 is DFQATT, CDR2 SNEGSKA, per germline (reference sequence). J gave up 3 bases and V 5 bases, and 6 bases lay outside the gene matches.

This clonotype was counted at least ten times. The CDR3 region is CSARLLGGEKLFF. The CDR3 DNA is TGCAGTGCTAGGCTCCTTGGTGGTGAAAAACTGTTTTTT. The rearrangement links TRBV20-1 to TRBJ1-4; D remains unclear. The CDR3 length is 13 residues. V was clipped by 3 bases and J by 7 bases, with 12 bases between them. From germline, CDR1 is DFQATT and CDR2 SNEGSKA (reference sequence).